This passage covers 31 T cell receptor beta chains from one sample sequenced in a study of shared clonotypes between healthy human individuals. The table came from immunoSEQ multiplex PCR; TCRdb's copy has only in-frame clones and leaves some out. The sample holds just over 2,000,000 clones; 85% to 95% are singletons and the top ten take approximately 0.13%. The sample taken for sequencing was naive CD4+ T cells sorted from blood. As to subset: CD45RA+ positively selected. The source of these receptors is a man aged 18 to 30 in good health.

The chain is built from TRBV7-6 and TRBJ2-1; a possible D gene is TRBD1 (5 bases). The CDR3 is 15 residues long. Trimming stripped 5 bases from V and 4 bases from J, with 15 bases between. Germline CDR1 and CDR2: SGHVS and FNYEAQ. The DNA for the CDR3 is TGTGCCAGCAGCCCTGACAGTCCTAATTACAATGAGCAGTTCTTC. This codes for CASSPDSPNYNEQFF. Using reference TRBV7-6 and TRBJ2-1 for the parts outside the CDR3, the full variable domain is GAGVSQSPRYKVTKRGQDVALRCDPISGHVSLYWYRQALGQGPEFLTYFNYEAQQDKSGLPNDRFSAERPEGSISTLTIQRTEQRDSAMYRCASSPDSPNYNEQFFGPGTRLTVL.

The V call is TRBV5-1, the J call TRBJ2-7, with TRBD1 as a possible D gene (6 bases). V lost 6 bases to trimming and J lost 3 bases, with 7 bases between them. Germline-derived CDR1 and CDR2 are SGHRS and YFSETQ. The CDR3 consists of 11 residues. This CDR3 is CASKGDYEQYF. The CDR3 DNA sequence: TGCGCCAGCAAGGGGGACTACGAGCAGTACTTC.

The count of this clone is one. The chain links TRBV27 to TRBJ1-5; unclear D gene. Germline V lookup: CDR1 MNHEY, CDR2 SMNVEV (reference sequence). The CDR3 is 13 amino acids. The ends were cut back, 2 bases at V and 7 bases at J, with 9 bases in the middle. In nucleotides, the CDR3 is TGTGCCAGCAGTTTAGTTCGGGGACAGCCCCAGCATTTT. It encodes CASSLVRGQPQHF.

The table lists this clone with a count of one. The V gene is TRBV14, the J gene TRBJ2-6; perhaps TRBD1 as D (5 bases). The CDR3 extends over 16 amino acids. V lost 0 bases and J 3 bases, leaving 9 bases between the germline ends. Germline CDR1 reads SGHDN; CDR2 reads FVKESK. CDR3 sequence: CASSQDSGFGANVLTF. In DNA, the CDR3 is TGTGCCAGCAGCCAAGATTCAGGGTTTGGGGCCAACGTCCTGACTTTC.

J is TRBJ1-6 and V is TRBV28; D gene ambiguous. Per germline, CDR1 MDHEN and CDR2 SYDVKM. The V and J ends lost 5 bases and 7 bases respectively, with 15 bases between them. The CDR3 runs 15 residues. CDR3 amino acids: CASSRLKKGNSPLHF. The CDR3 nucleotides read TGTGCCAGCAGTCGGCTGAAAAAAGGGAATTCACCCCTCCACTTT.

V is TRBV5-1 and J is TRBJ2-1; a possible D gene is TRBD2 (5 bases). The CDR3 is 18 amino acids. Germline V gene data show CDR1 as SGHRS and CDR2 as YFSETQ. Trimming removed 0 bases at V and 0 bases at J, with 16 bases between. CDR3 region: CASSLAVLASGSYNEQFF. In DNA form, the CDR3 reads TGCGCCAGCAGCTTGGCCGTCCTAGCCAGTGGCTCCTACAATGAGCAGTTCTTC.

The CDR3 coding sequence is TGCGCCAGCAGCTCGGCCACGGGGGCGCGGGGCACTGAAGCTTTCTTT. It encodes CASSSATGARGTEAFF. The V call is TRBV5-1, the J call TRBJ1-1; a weak D match, TRBD1 (6 bases). The CDR3 has 16 residues. The V and J ends lost 3 bases and 4 bases respectively, with 19 bases between them. CDR1 and CDR2 (germline): SGHRS, YFSETQ.

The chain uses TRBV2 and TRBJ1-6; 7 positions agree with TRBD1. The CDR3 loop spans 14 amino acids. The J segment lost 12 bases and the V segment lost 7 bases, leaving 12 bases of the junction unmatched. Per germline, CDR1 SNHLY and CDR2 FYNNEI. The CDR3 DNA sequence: TGTGCCAGCAATGGGCCCGACAGGGCCCTACCCCTCCACTTT. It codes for CASNGPDRALPLHF.

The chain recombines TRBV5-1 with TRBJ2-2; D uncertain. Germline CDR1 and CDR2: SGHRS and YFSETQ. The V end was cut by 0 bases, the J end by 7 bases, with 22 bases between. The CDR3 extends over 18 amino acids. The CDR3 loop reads CASSLEAWYRRKRGELFF. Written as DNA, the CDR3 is TGCGCCAGCAGCTTGGAGGCTTGGTATAGACGCAAGCGCGGGGAGCTGTTTTTT.

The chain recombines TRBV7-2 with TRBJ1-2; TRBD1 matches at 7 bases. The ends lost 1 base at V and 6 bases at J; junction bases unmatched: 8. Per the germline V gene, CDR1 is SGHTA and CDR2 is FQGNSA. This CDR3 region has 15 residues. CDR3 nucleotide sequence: TGTGCCAGCAGCTTAGACGGGAGAGGGGGCAATGGCTACACCTTC. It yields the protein CASSLDGRGGNGYTF.

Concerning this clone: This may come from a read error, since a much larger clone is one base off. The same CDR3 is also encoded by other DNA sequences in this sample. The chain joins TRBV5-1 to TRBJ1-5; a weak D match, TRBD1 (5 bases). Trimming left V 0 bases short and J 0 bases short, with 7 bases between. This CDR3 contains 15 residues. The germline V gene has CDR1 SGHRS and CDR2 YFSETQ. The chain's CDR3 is CASSLGQGSNQPQHF. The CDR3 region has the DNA TGCGCCAGCAGCTTGGGCCAGGGTAGCAATCAGCCCCAGCATTTT.

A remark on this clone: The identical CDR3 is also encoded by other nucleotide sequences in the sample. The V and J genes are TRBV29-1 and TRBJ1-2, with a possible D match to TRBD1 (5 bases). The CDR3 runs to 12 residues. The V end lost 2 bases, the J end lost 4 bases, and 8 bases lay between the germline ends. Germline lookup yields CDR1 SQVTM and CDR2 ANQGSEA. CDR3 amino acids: CSVERGGYGYTF. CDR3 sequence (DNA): TGCAGCGTTGAAAGGGGTGGCTATGGCTACACCTTC.

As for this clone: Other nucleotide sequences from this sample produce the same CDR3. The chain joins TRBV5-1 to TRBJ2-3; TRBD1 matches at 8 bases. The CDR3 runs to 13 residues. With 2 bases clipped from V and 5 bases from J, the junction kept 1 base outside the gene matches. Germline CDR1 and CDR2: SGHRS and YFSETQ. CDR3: CASSLQGGDTQYF. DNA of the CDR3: TGCGCCAGCAGCTTACAGGGGGGAGATACGCAGTATTTT.

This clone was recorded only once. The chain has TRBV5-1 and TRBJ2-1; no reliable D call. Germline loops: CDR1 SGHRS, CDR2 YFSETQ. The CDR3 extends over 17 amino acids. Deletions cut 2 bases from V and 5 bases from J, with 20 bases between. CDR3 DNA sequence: TGCGCCAGCAGCTTCGCGTCTGGGCTCAATGGTAACAATGAGCAGTTCTTC. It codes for CASSFASGLNGNNEQFF.

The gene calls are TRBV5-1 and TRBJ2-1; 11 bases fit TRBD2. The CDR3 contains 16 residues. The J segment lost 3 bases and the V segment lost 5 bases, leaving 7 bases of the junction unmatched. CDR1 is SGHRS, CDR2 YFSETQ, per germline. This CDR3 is CASSPLAGAVYNEQFF. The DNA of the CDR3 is TGCGCCAGCAGTCCACTAGCGGGAGCAGTCTACAATGAGCAGTTCTTC.

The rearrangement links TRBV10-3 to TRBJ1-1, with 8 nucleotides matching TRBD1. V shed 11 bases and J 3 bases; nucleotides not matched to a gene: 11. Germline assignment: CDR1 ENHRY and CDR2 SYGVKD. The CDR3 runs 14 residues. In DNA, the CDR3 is TGTGCCGCCAAAGGACAGGGAATCGACACTGAAGCTTTCTTT. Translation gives CAAKGQGIDTEAFF.

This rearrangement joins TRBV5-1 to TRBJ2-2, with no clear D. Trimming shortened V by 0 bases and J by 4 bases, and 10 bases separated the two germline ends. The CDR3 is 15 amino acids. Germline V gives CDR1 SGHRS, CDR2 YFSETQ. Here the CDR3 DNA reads TGCGCCAGCAGCTTGGAGTATTACGGCACCGGGGAGCTGTTTTTT. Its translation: CASSLEYYGTGELFF. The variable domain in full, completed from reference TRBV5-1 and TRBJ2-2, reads KAGVTQTPRYLIKTRGQQVTLSCSPISGHRSVSWYQQTPGQGLQFLFEYFSETQRNKGNFPGRFSGRQFSNSRSEMNVSTLELGDSALYLCASSLEYYGTGELFFGEGSRLTVL.

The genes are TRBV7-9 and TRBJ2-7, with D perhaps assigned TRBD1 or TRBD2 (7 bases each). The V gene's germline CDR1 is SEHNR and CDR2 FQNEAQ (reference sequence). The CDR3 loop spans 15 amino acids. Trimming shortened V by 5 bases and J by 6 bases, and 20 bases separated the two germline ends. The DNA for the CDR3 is TGTGCCAGCAGCCCCACCCGGCAGGGGGGGAGCGAGCAGTACTTC. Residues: CASSPTRQGGSEQYF.

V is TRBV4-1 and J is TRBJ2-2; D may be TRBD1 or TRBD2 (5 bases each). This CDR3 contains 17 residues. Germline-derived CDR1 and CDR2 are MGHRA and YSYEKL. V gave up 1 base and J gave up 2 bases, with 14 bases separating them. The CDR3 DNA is TGCGCCAGCAGCCAAGGGGGGTCAGGGCTAAACACCGGGGAGCTGTTTTTT. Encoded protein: CASSQGGSGLNTGELFF.

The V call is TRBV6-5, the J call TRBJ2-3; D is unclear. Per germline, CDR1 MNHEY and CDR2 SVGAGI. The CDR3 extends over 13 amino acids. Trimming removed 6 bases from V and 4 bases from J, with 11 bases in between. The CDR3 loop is CASSRREADTQYF. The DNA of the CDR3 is TGTGCCAGCAGCAGGCGAGAGGCAGATACGCAGTATTTT.

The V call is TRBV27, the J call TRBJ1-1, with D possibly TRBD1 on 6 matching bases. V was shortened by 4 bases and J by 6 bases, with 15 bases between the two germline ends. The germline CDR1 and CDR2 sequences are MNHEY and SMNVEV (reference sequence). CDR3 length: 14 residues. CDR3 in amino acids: CASSSNRDSAEAFF. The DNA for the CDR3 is TGTGCCAGCAGTTCAAACAGGGATAGCGCTGAAGCTTTCTTT.

CDR3 loop: CASSFDGLAGGPATGELFF. The CDR3 region has the DNA TGTGCCAGCAGTTTTGACGGGCTAGCGGGAGGGCCTGCAACCGGGGAGCTGTTTTTT. The chain recombines TRBV27 with TRBJ2-2, with 12 bases fitting TRBD2. The germline V gene encodes CDR1 MNHEY and CDR2 SMNVEV (reference sequence). The trim removed 3 bases at V and 5 bases at J, leaving 13 bases unmatched. The CDR3 has 19 amino acids.

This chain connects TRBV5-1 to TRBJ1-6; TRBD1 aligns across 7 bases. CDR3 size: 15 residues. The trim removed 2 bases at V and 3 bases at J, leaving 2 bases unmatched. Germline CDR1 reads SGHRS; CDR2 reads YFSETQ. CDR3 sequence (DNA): TGCGCCAGCAGCTTCGACAGGGTCTATAATTCACCCCTCCACTTT. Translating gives CASSFDRVYNSPLHF. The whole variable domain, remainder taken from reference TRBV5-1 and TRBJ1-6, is KAGVTQTPRYLIKTRGQQVTLSCSPISGHRSVSWYQQTPGQGLQFLFEYFSETQRNKGNFPGRFSGRQFSNSRSEMNVSTLELGDSALYLCASSFDRVYNSPLHFGNGTRLTVT.

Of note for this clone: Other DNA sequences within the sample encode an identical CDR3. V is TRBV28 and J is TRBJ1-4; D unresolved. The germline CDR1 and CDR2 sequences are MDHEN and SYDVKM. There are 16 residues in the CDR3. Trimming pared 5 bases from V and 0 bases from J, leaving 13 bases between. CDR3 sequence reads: CASSPSQGSTNEKLFF. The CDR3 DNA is TGTGCCAGCAGTCCGTCACAAGGGTCAACTAATGAAAAACTGTTTTTT. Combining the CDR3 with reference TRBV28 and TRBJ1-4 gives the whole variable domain DVKVTQSSRYLVKRTGEKVFLECVQDMDHENMFWYRQDPGLGLRLIYFSYDVKMKEKGDIPEGYSVSREKKERFSLILESASTNQTSMYLCASSPSQGSTNEKLFFGSGTQLSVL.

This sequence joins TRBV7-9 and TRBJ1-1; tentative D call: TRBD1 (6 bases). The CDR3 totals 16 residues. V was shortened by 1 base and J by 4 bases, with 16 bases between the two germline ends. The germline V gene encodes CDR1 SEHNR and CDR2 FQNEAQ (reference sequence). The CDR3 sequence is CASSLGAGQGFTEAFF. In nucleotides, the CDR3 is TGTGCCAGCAGCTTAGGCGCGGGGCAGGGGTTCACTGAAGCTTTCTTT.

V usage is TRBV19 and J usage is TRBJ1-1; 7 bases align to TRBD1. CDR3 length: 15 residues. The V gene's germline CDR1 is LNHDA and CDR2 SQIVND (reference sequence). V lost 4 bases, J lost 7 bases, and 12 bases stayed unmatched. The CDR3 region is CASSTSPTGRSEAFF. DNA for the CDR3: TGTGCCAGTAGTACCTCCCCGACAGGGCGAAGTGAAGCTTTCTTT.

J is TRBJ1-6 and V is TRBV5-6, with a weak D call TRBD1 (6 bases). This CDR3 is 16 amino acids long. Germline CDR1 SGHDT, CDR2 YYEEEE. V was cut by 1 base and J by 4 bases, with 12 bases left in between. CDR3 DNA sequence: TGTGCCAGCAGCTTGAACAGGGAGAAATATAATTCACCCCTCCACTTT. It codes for CASSLNREKYNSPLHF. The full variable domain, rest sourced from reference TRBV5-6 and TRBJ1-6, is DAGVTQSPTHLIKTRGQQVTLRCSPKSGHDTVSWYQQALGQGPQFIFQYYEEEERQRGNFPDRFSGHQFPNYSSELNVNALLLGDSALYLCASSLNREKYNSPLHFGNGTRLTVT.

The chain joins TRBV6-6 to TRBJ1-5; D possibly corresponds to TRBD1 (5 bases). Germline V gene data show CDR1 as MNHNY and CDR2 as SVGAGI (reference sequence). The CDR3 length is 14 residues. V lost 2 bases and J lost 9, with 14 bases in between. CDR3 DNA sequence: TGTGCCAGCAGTTACCTGGGACGGGACTCGCCCCAGCATTTT. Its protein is CASSYLGRDSPQHF.

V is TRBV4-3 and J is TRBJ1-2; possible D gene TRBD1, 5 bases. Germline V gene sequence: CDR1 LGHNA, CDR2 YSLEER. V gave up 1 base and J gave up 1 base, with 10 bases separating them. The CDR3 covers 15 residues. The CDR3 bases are TGCGCCAGCAGCCAAGTATCACAGGTTAACTATGGCTACACCTTC. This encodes CASSQVSQVNYGYTF.

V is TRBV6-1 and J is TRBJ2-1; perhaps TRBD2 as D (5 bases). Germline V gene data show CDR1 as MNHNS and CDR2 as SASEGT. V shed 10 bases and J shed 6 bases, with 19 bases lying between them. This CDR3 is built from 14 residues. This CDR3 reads CAIFGVPLANEQFF. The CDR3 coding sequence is TGTGCCATTTTCGGGGTCCCCCTGGCCAATGAGCAGTTCTTC.

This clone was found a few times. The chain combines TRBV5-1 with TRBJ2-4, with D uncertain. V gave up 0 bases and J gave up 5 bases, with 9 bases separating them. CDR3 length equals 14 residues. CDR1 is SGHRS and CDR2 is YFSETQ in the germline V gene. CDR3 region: CASSLVGQQNIQYF. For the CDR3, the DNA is TGCGCCAGCAGCTTGGTCGGGCAGCAAAACATTCAGTACTTC.